This T cell receptor (beta chain) was found in a study of CD8 T cells in Susac syndrome (dated by TCRdb to between 2018 and 2020). With regard to the full study: Repertoire sequencing was used to test whether CD8+ T cell activation and differentiation in Susac syndrome was antigen driven.

RNA was extracted with the RNeasy kit and about 0.5 to 1 ug was reverse transcribed using random hexamers. TCR beta CDR3 regions were amplified with the immunoSEQ multiplex PCR assay covering 54 Vbeta and 13 Jbeta segments. To correct PCR amplification bias, a synthetic template baseline was used for both primer optimization and computational correction. The original methods were these. Reads were assigned to V, D and J genes according to IMGT and analyzed in immunoSEQ Analyzer, with only productive sequences retained. Clonality was computed as one minus Shannon entropy normalized by log2 of the number of productive unique sequences. For each patient and control, public and private clones were evaluated within the 100 most prevalent clones. Clones were defined as Susac-specific if absent from the healthy and MS cohorts, from over a thousand published viral clones and from other ImmuneACCESS disease sequences. The public reads were reprocessed in TCRdb via fastp at Q25 and MiXCR, keeping in-frame beta chains. Each CDR3 protein gets just one entry, which takes the most common genes and DNA from the rows behind it. The V and J calls were determined by TCRdb, not by the authors. In this sample the table shows approximately 190,000 distinct CDR3 sequences, about 94% of which occur a single time. The ten most abundant clones make up 0.1% of the sample.

The investigation overall reported the following: The number of individuals in the TCR sequencing and HLA analysis was recognized as being relatively small.

As regards this clonotype: There is no known antigen for this receptor. Per-nucleotide qualities are absent, and no much larger clonotype sits a single base away.

Peripheral blood CD8+ and CD4+ T cells from healthy donors, Susac syndrome patients and multiple sclerosis patients were profiled using high-throughput TCR beta sequencing. Healthy donors were included as age- and sex-matched controls. Bulk CD8+ and CD4+ T cells were purified magnetically by negative isolation, whereas CD8+ TEMRA cells were enriched by FACS. Blood was drawn into EDTA tubes, processed within 24 hours, and PBMCs were isolated by density gradient centrifugation. PBMCs intended for TCR sequencing were cryopreserved in liquid nitrogen and were subsequently thawed in a 37 degrees C water bath. A purity of at least 90% was achieved for sorted or isolated CD4+, CD8+ and CD8+ TEMRA cells. The TCR sequence derives from a human donor in good health. Source material: CD4+ T cells from PBMCs.

CDR3 region: CSARQGRLTGELFF. The nucleotides read TGCAGTGCTCGCCAGGGCCGGCTCACCGGGGAGCTGTTTTTT. Rearrangement joined TRBV20-1 to TRBJ2-2, with a tentative D gene TRBD1 over 5 matching bases. The CDR3 sequence holds 14 residues, the cysteine and phenylalanine included. The retained sequence is limited to the CDR3, 42 bases, with the frame set at the first base. As encoded in the germline V gene (reference sequence), CDR1 is DFQATT while CDR2 is SNEGSKA. The V and J ends are trimmed by 5 bases and 4 bases, leaving 14 bases between them.